This TCR beta chain was sequenced in a study of CD8+ T cells in alopecia areata. The study's findings and limits: Lesional scalp, notably in alopecia totalis/universalis, had clonality above that of normal scalp. Both scalp clonality and the expanded CD8+ clones among the top 100 showed a significant decrease with tofacitinib.

The sample's treatment: oral pan-JAK inhibitor, 5-10 mg twice daily. The sequencing template was cDNA reverse transcribed from extracted RNA. This table comes from immunoSEQ multiplex PCR, and its TCRdb copy is limited to in-frame clones, with some not included. The sample yields 120,000 or so clones, over 60% seen once. Remarks on this clone: Its antigen is undetermined.

V was cut by 3 bases and J by 1 base, with 13 bases left in between. The germline CDR1 and CDR2 sequences are SGDLS and YYNGEE. The CDR3 extends over 16 amino acids. The sequencing used CD4+ T cells sorted from blood, collected at week 4, from a patient treated with tofacitinib. The sequence was obtained from a human donor with alopecia areata. The chain recombines TRBV9 with TRBJ2-2; tentatively, D is TRBD2 (5 bases). CDR3 sequence (DNA): TGTGCCAGCAGCGGCCCTGGAGGCATGAACACCGGGGAGCTGTTTTTT. This sequence encodes CASSGPGGMNTGELFF.